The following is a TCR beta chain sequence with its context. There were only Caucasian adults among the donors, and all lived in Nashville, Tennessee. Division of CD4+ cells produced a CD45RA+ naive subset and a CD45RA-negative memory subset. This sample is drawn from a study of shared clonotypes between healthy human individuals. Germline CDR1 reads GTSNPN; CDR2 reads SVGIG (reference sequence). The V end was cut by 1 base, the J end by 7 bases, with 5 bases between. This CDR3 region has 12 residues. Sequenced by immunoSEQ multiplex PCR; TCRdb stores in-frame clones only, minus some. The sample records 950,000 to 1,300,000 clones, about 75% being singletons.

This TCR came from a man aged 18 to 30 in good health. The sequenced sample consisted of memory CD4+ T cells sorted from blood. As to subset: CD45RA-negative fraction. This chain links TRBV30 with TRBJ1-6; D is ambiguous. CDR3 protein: CAWSAVNSPLHF. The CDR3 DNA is TGTGCCTGGAGTGCGGTGAATTCACCCCTCCACTTT.